The clone carrying this T cell receptor beta chain has just a few counts. At one end the junction does not follow the germline gene, possibly because of a read error. Germline CDR1 SEHNR, CDR2 FQNEAQ (reference sequence). This CDR3 region has 13 residues. This sample was taken from a study of cytomegalovirus exposure and HLA in healthy donors. About the research overall: Unique TCR beta sequences numbering approximately 100 million came from roughly 180 million T cells in an earlier analysis.

The PCR used 60 Vbeta and 13 Jbeta primers. Profiling relied on immunoSEQ multiplex PCR, and the TCRdb table lists in-frame clones only, not all of them. Among 100,000 to 150,000 clones listed, about 81% were seen once. The donors were healthy bone marrow donors. The TCR originated in a woman aged 35 to 49 in good health and CMV-seropositive. The genes are TRBV7-9 and TRBJ2-7; 7 bases map to TRBD2. The sample comprised PBMCs. This CDR3 reads CASSLGEGYEHYF. The CDR3 DNA reads as TGTGCCAGCAGCTTAGGGGAGGGATACGAGCATTACTTC. Based on the CDR3 plus reference TRBV7-9 and TRBJ2-7, the full variable domain is DTGVSQNPRHKITKRGQNVTFRCDPISEHNRLYWYRQTLGQGPEFLTYFQNEAQLEKSRLLSDRFSAERPKGSFSTLEIQRTEQGDSAMYLCASSLGEGYEHYFGPGTRLTVT.